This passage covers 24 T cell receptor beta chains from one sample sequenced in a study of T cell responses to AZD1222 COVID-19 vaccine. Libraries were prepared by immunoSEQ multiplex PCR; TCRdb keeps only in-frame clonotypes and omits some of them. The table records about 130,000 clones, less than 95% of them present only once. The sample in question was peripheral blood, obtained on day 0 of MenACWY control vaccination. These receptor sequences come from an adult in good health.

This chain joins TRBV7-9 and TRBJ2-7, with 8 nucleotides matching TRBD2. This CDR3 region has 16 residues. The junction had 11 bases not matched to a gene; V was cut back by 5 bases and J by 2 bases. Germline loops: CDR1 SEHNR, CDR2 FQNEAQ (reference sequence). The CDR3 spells CASSPGSGTPTYEQYF. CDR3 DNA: TGTGCCAGCAGCCCAGGTAGCGGGACACCGACCTACGAGCAGTACTTC.

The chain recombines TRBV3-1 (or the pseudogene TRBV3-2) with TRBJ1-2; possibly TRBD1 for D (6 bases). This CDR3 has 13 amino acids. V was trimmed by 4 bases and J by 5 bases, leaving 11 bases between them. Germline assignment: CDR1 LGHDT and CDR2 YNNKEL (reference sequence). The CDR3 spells CASSPGEGYGYTF. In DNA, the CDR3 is TGTGCCAGCAGCCCAGGGGAAGGGTATGGCTACACCTTC.

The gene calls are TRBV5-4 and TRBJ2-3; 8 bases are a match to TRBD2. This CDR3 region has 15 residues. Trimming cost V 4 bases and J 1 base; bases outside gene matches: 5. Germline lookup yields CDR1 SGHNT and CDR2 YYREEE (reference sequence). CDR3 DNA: TGTGCCAGCAGCCCGGGGGGGGGTGGCACAGATACGCAGTATTTT. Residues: CASSPGGGGTDTQYF.

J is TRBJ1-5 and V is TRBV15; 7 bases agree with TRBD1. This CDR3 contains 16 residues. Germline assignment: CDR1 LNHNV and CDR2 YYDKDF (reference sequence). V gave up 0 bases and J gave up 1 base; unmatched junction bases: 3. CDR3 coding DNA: TGTGCCACCAGCAGAGATAACAGGGGAAGCAATCAGCCCCAGCATTTT. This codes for CATSRDNRGSNQPQHF. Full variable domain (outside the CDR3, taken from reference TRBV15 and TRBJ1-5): DAMVIQNPRYQVTQFGKPVTLSCSQTLNHNVMYWYQQKSSQAPKLLFHYYDKDFNNEADTPDNFQSRRPNTSFCFLDIRSPGLGDTAMYLCATSRDNRGSNQPQHFGDGTRLSIL.

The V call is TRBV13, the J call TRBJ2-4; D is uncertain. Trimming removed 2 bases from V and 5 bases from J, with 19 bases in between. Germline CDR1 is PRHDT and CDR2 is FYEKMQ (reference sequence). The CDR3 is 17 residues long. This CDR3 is CASSLQKAGLRQNIQYF. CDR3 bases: TGTGCCAGCAGCTTACAAAAGGCCGGTTTACGACAAAACATTCAGTACTTC.

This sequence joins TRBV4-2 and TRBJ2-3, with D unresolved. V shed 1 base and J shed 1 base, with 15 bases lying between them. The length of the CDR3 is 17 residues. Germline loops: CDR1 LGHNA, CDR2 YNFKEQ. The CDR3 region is CASSQGRLEVGTDTQYF. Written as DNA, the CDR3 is TGTGCCAGCAGCCAAGGCCGCCTAGAGGTAGGCACAGATACGCAGTATTTT.

DNA of the CDR3: TGTGCCAGCAGCCAAGATAGGTCGTCTACCCCCTACGAGCAGTACTTC. This translates into CASSQDRSSTPYEQYF. The chain combines TRBV4-2 with TRBJ2-7; D ambiguous. Trimming removed 0 bases from V and 2 bases from J, with 14 bases in between. Germline values: CDR1 LGHNA, CDR2 YNFKEQ. The CDR3 has 16 amino acids.

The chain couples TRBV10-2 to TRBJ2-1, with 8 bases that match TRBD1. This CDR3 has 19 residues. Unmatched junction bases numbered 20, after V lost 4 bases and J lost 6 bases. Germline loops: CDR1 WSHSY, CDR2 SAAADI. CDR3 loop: CASSVGALTGDDFPNEQFF. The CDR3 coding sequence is TGCGCCAGCAGTGTGGGGGCTCTGACAGGGGACGATTTTCCCAATGAGCAGTTCTTC.

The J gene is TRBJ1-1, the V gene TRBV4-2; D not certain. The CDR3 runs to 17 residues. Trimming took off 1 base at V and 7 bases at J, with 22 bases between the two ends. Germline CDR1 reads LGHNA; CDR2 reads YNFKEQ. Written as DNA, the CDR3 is TGTGCCAGCAGCCAAGGGACCGTCGGGCCAGTGATTGGTGAAGCTTTCTTT. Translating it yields CASSQGTVGPVIGEAFF.

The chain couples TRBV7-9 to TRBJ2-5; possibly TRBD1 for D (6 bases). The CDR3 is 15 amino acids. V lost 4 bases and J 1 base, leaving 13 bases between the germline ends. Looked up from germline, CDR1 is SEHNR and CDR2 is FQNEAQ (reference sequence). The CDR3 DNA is TGTGCCAGCAGCTCGGGACACCCTCGCCAAGAGACCCAGTACTTC. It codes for CASSSGHPRQETQYF.

This chain's CDR3 is CASRSGQGRNQPQHF. CDR3 DNA: TGTGCCAGTAGATCTGGACAGGGGCGAAATCAGCCCCAGCATTTT. The chain joins TRBV19 to TRBJ1-5; TRBD1 matches 9 bases. Germline V gives CDR1 LNHDA, CDR2 SQIVND (reference sequence). With 6 bases clipped from V and 4 bases from J, the junction kept 7 bases outside the gene matches. This CDR3 contains 15 residues.

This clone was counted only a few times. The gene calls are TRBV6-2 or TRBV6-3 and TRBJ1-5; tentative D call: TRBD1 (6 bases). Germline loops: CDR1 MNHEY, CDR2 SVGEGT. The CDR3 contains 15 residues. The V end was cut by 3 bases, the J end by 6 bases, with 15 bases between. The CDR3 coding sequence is TGTGCCAGCAGTTATGATGGGGGGGCAAGTCAGCCCCAGCATTTT. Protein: CASSYDGGASQPQHF.

CDR3 nucleotides: TGTGCCAGCAGCGACGCTAGACCCTCTAGCACAGATACGCAGTATTTT. It codes for CASSDARPSSTDTQYF. The rearrangement joins TRBV21-1 to TRBJ2-3; whether TRBD2, the table's D call, matches the DNA was not checked. TRBV21-1 is a listed pseudogene. The CDR3 runs to 16 residues.

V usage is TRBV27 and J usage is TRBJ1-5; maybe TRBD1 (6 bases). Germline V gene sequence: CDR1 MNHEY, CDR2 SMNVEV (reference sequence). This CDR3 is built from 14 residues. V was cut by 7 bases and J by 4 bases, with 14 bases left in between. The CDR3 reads CASKTQGGNQPQHF. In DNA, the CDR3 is TGTGCCAGCAAGACACAGGGTGGAAATCAGCCCCAGCATTTT.

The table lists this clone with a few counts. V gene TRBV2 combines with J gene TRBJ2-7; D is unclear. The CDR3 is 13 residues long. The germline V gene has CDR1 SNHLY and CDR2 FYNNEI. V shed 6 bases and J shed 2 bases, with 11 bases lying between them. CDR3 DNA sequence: TGTGCCAGCAGACCTGAACCCGCCTACGAGCAGTACGTC. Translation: CASRPEPAYEQYV.

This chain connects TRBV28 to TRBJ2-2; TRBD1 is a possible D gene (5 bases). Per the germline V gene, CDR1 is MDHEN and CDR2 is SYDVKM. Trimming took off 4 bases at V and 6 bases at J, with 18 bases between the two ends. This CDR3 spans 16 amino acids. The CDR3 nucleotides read TGTGCCAGCAGTTATCCCGGGCAGGGTATGTCCGGGGAGCTGTTTTTT. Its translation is CASSYPGQGMSGELFF.

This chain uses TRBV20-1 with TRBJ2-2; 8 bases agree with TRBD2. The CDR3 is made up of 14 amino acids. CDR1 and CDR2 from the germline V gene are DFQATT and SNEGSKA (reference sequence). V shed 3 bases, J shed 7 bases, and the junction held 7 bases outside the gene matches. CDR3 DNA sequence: TGCAGTGCTAGTCGGGGGGGATCGTTCGGGGAGCTGTTTTTT. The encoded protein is CSASRGGSFGELFF.

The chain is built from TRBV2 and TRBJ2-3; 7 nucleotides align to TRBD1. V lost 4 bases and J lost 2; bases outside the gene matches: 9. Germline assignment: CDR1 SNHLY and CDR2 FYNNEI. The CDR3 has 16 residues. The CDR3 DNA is TGTGCCAGCAGTGGTCAAGGGACAGATCCCACAGATACGCAGTATTTT. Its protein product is CASSGQGTDPTDTQYF.

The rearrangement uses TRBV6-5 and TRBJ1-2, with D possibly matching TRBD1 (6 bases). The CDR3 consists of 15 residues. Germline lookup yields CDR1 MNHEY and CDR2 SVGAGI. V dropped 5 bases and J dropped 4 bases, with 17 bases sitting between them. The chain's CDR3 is CASSNQARGAYGYTF. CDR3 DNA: TGTGCCAGCAGTAACCAAGCCCGGGGGGCCTATGGCTACACCTTC.

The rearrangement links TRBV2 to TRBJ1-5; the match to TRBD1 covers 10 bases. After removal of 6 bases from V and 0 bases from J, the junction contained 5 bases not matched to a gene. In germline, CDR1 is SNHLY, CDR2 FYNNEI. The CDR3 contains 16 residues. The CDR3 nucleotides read TGTGCCAGCAGGCCGGGACAGGGGTCTAGCAATCAGCCCCAGCATTTT. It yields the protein CASRPGQGSSNQPQHF.

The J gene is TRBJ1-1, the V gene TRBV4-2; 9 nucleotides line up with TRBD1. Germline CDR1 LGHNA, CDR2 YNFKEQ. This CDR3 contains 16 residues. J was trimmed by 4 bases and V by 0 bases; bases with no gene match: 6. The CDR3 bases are TGTGCCAGCAGCCAAGAGGCCGGGACAGGGCGCACTGAAGCTTTCTTT. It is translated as CASSQEAGTGRTEAFF.

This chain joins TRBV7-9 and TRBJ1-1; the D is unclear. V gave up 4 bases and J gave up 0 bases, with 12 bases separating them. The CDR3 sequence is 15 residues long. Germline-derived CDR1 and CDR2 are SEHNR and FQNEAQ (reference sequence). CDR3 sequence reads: CASSSRAVLNTEAFF. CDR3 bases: TGTGCCAGCAGCTCCCGTGCGGTCTTGAACACTGAAGCTTTCTTT.

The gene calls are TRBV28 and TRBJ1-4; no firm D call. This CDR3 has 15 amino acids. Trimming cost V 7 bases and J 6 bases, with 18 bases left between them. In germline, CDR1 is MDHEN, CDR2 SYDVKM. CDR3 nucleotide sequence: TGTGCCAGCAAAACCCCGGTCCTCCGAGATGAAAAACTGTTTTTT. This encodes CASKTPVLRDEKLFF.

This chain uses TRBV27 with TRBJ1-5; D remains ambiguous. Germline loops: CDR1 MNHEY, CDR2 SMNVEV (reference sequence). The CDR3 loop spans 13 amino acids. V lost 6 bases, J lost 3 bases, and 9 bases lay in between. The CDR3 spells CASRATINQPQHF. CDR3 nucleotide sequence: TGTGCCAGCAGGGCAACAATCAATCAGCCCCAGCATTTT.